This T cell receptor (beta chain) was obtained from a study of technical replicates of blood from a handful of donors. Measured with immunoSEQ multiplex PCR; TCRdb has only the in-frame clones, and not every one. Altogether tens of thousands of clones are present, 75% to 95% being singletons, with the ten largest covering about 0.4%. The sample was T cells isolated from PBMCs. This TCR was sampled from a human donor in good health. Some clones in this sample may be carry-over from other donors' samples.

CDR3 residues: CASSLGRSGEQYF. The DNA for the CDR3 is TGTGCCAGCAGTTTAGGAAGGAGCGGGGAGCAGTACTTC. The chain carries TRBV27 and TRBJ2-7, with a possible D match to TRBD2 (6 bases). Trimming shortened V by 2 bases and J by 7 bases, and 12 bases separated the two germline ends. There are 13 residues in the CDR3. Germline V gives CDR1 MNHEY, CDR2 SMNVEV (reference sequence).